These T cell receptor beta chains were read from a single sample in a study of molecular identifiers for immune sequencing clone quantification. Each CDR3 protein is one row after TCRdb ran MiXCR on the PCR reads. Of about 98,000 distinct CDR3 sequences listed, under 40% were seen once; the top ten hold roughly 10%. The sequenced sample consisted of naive CD8+ T cells from blood, with Jurkat cell RNA spiked in. The receptors stem from a human donor in good health. Some libraries in this study had Jurkat cell RNA spiked in. Each CDR3 is given with its conserved first and last residue. A D gene is named only where the DNA matches it firmly. Clone size is not always given. Where it is, it says once, few, many or a class for expanded clones.

size	V	D	J	CDR3	DNA
few	TRBV28	TRBD2	TRBJ2-3	CASSTRLAGSTDTQYF	TGTGCCAGCAGTACAAGACTAGCGGGGAGCACAGATACGCAGTATTTT
NA	TRBV6-2/TRBV6-3	TRBD2	TRBJ2-2	CASSRGLAADTGELIF	TGTGCCAGCAGTAGGGGACTAGCGGCAGACACCGGGGAGCTGATTTTT
NA	TRBV6-5	NA	TRBJ1-2	CASSLGYNYGYTF	TGTGCCAGCAGTTTAGGATATAACTATGGCTACACCTTC
NA	TRBV9	TRBD1	TRBJ1-2	CASSVSGGASYGYTF	TGTGCCAGCAGCGTATCAGGGGGCGCGAGCTATGGCTACACCTTC
NA	TRBV6-5	NA	TRBJ2-2	CASSYSTAGTLTGELFF	TGTGCCAGCAGTTACTCGACCGCCGGGACACTCACCGGGGAGCTGTTTTTT
NA	TRBV29-1	TRBD1	TRBJ2-7	CSVGDRFSYEQYF	TGCAGCGTTGGGGACAGGTTCTCCTACGAGCAGTACTTC
NA	TRBV7-9	NA	TRBJ2-5	CASRSDRQETQYF	TGTGCCAGCAGATCGGACAGACAAGAGACCCAGTACTTC
NA	TRBV9	TRBD1	TRBJ1-1	CASSVVGTANAEAFF	TGTGCCAGCAGCGTAGTTGGGACAGCGAACGCTGAAGCTTTCTTT
NA	TRBV20-1	TRBD2	TRBJ2-1	CSAESGTSVSLDEQFF	TGCAGTGCGGAGAGCGGGACTTCAGTTTCTCTCGATGAGCAGTTCTTC
NA	TRBV27	NA	TRBJ2-2	CASSFGAHTGELFF	TGTGCCAGCAGTTTTGGGGCTCACACCGGGGAGCTGTTTTTT
NA	TRBV9	NA	TRBJ1-1	CACSEGPLGTEAFF	TGTGCCTGCAGTGAGGGTCCGTTGGGGACTGAAGCTTTCTTT
few	TRBV12-3/TRBV12-4	NA	TRBJ2-3	CASTISIGPDTQYF	TGTGCCAGTACCATTAGTATCGGGCCAGATACGCAGTATTTT
many	TRBV7-8	NA	TRBJ2-1	CASSLGLGLYNEQFF	TGTGCCAGCAGCTTAGGACTAGGGCTTTACAATGAGCAGTTCTTC
few	TRBV4-2	NA	TRBJ2-3	CASSQDQPDTQYF	TGTGCCAGCAGCCAAGACCAGCCAGATACGCAGTATTTT
many	TRBV28	NA	TRBJ1-6	CASSFPDSSSYNSPLHF	TGTGCCAGCAGTTTCCCGGACAGTTCAAGCTATAATTCACCCCTCCACTTT
many	TRBV29-1	NA	TRBJ2-5	CSVVGTTEETQYF	TGCAGCGTGGTAGGGACGACGGAGGAGACCCAGTACTTC
NA	TRBV12-3/TRBV12-4	TRBD2	TRBJ2-2	CASSRGGARTGELFF	TGTGCCAGCAGTCGGGGGGGGGCGCGGACCGGGGAGCTGTTTTTT
NA	TRBV12-3/TRBV12-4	NA	TRBJ1-2	CASSLGNFYGYTF	TGTGCCAGCAGTTTGGGAAACTTTTATGGCTACACCTTC
few	TRBV6-5	NA	TRBJ1-3	CASSYGPIDRSSGNTIYF	TGTGCCAGCAGTTACGGCCCGATCGACAGGAGCTCTGGAAACACCATATATTTT
few	TRBV29-1	TRBD1	TRBJ2-3	CSVEDPTGGTQYF	TGCAGCGTTGAAGATCCCACAGGGGGTACGCAGTATTTT
few	TRBV28	NA	TRBJ2-2	CASSLWARVDAGELFF	TGTGCCAGCAGTTTATGGGCCAGGGTGGACGCCGGGGAGCTGTTTTTT
few	TRBV28	NA	TRBJ1-5	CASSLFPRNQPQHF	TGTGCCAGCAGTTTATTTCCTAGGAATCAGCCCCAGCATTTT
NA	TRBV7-2	TRBD2	TRBJ2-1	CASSFLAGSYEQFF	TGTGCCAGCAGCTTTCTAGCGGGATCCTACGAGCAGTTCTTC
NA	TRBV9	NA	TRBJ1-2	CASSETSEREDYTF	TGTGCCAGCAGCGAAACCTCAGAACGGGAAGACTACACCTTC
NA	TRBV9	NA	TRBJ1-2	CASSVDRTEYCYTF	TGTGCCAGCAGCGTAGATCGGACGGAGTATTGCTACACCTTC
NA	TRBV5-6	TRBD1	TRBJ2-7	CASSIGTGSYEQYF	TGTGCCAGCAGTATTGGGACAGGATCCTACGAGCAGTACTTC
few	TRBV11-2	NA	TRBJ2-1	CASSLLARATRSSYNEQFF	TGTGCCAGCAGCTTATTGGCGAGGGCGACGCGAAGCTCCTACAATGAGCAGTTCTTC
NA	TRBV19	TRBD2	TRBJ2-3	CASSILAGGPDTQYF	TGTGCCAGTAGTATACTAGCGGGAGGGCCAGATACGCAGTATTTT
few	TRBV15	NA	TRBJ2-2	CATSREWGQLNTGELFF	TGTGCCACCAGCAGAGAGTGGGGGCAGCTGAACACCGGGGAGCTGTTTTTT
many	TRBV29-1	NA	TRBJ2-6	CSVGPSAGANVLTF	TGCAGCGTTGGCCCTTCCGCTGGGGCCAACGTCCTGACTTTC
NA	TRBV29-1	NA	TRBJ2-4	CSVEVLNIQYF	TGCAGCGTTGAGGTTTTAAACATTCAGTACTTC
many	TRBV5-1	NA	TRBJ2-3	CASSLPGTTSTDTQYF	TGCGCCAGCAGCTTACCCGGGACGACTAGCACAGATACGCAGTATTTT